This TCR beta chain derives from a study of T cell responses to AZD1222 COVID-19 vaccine. Whole-study findings and limits: Possibly, clonal diversity was underestimated; donors were largely white British and included more females. At baseline, just 5 or 6 AZD1222 recipients tested seropositive.

The assay was immunoSEQ multiplex PCR, and TCRdb's table has in-frame clones only and misses some. The top ten clones hold over 1.5% of a sample with around 140,000 clones, approximately 92% of them seen once. Turning to this clone: What it binds is not known.

With 0 bases removed from V and 7 bases from J, the gap between germline ends came to 12 bases. The CDR3 is 14 residues long. Germline-derived CDR1 and CDR2 are ENHRY and SYGVKD. This material consisted of peripheral blood, taken on day 0 of AZD1222 vaccination. The source of this sequence is an adult in good health. The chain has TRBV10-3 and TRBJ1-1, with D unresolved. CDR3 sequence reads: CAISESGRVSEAFF. Written as DNA, the CDR3 is TGTGCCATCAGTGAGTCGGGTCGGGTAAGTGAAGCTTTCTTT.